What follows are 2 T cell receptor beta chains derived from one specimen sequenced in a study of blood T cell repertoires in COVID-19. The method was immunoSEQ multiplex PCR; TCRdb's version includes in-frame clones alone and lacks a portion of them. Among about 180,000 clones, roughly 84% were seen once, and the ten largest hold about 6.9%. The sequencing sample was made of peripheral blood. Source of these receptors: a man older than 75 with COVID-19, enrolled during active disease.

The chain has TRBV7-9 and TRBJ1-2, with 8 positions matching TRBD1. The CDR3 length is 16 residues. Germline trimming cut 2 bases from V and 3 bases from J; bases unmatched to any gene: 8. Germline-derived CDR1 and CDR2 are SEHNR and FQNEAQ (reference sequence). CDR3 DNA sequence: TGTGCCAGCAGCTTAATCGGACAGGGTCCCGACTATGGCTACACCTTC. Translated: CASSLIGQGPDYGYTF.

This chain joins TRBV5-1 and TRBJ1-6, with 8 positions matching TRBD1. CDR1 and CDR2 from the germline V gene are SGHRS and YFSETQ. Trimming took 0 bases from V and 9 from J; bases not matched to a gene: 5. This CDR3 contains 15 residues. For the CDR3, the DNA is TGCGCCAGCAGCTTGGGAAGGGACAGGCGTTCACCCCTCCACTTT. The encoded protein is CASSLGRDRRSPLHF.